Described below is a single T cell receptor beta chain sequence and its context. Its antigen is currently unknown. From germline, CDR1 is ENHRY and CDR2 SYGVKD. J was trimmed by 3 bases and V by 7 bases; bases with no gene match: 2. The length of the CDR3 is 13 residues. This specimen belongs to a study of CD8 T cells in Susac syndrome. Study findings and constraints: The study recognized that the number of individuals in its TCR sequencing and HLA analysis was relatively small.

Sequencing of TCR beta, carried out with a high-throughput approach, was applied to CD8+ and CD4+ T cells from the blood. Roughly 0.5 to 1 ug RNA was reverse transcribed with random hexamers. The CDR3 of TCR beta was amplified by immunoSEQ multiplex PCR across 54 Vbeta and 13 Jbeta. TCRdb re-derived calls from the immunoSEQ multiplex PCR reads in MiXCR, one entry per CDR3 protein. Here the sample spans about 190,000 distinct CDR3 sequences, approximately 96% being singletons. The rearrangement uses TRBV10-3 and TRBJ1-1; 10 bases align to TRBD1. This sequence originates from a human donor with Susac syndrome. The sequencing sample was made of CD4+ T cells from PBMCs. CDR3 sequence (DNA): TGTGCCATCACGGACAGGGGGGACACTGAAGCTTTCTTT. It encodes CAITDRGDTEAFF.